One sample yielded the 9 T cell receptor beta chains listed below, sequenced in a study of regulatory T cells in long-lasting Graves disease. Arm-PCR of CDR3 regions and iRepertoire HTBI primers were used to build TCR beta libraries. TCRdb passed the multiplex PCR reads through MiXCR, listing each CDR3 protein once. The table shows around 450,000 distinct CDR3 sequences, with approximately 15% occurring only once. Time point in this sample: newly diagnosed GD, antithyroid drugs for less than 3 months. The TCR library was made from RNA extracted from PBMCs. This sample was shared with a second study, whose subject was T cells in Graves' hyperthyroidism and ophthalmopathy.

Sequenced material: peripheral blood mononuclear cells (PBMCs), taken at new diagnosis, from a patient treated with antithyroid drugs. The receptors were gathered from a middle-aged woman with Graves disease.

In this sample, this clonotype turned up a few times. This chain links TRBV20-1 with TRBJ2-1; the match to TRBD2 covers 10 bases. The V segment lost 3 bases and the J segment 5 bases; nucleotides outside the gene matches: 7. The CDR3 consists of 15 residues. The germline gives CDR1 DFQATT, CDR2 SNEGSKA (reference sequence). DNA for the CDR3: TGCAGTGCTAGCACGGGACTAGCGTTTGACAATGAGCAGTTCTTC. It is translated as CSASTGLAFDNEQFF.

This clonotype was picked up many times. The chain combines TRBV29-1 with TRBJ2-4; a possible D gene is TRBD2 (6 bases). The V gene's germline CDR1 is SQVTM and CDR2 ANQGSEA. The CDR3 is 14 amino acids. Trimming left V 4 bases short and J 7 bases short, with 17 bases between. In nucleotides, the CDR3 is TGCAGCGTTGCCTACGGGACTCCTCTCAACATTCAGTACTTC. It specifies CSVAYGTPLNIQYF.

V usage is TRBV30 and J usage is TRBJ1-1; the match to TRBD1 covers 12 bases. The CDR3 loop spans 17 amino acids. V shed 5 bases, J shed 5 bases, and the junction held 15 bases outside the gene matches. CDR1 and CDR2 from the germline V gene are GTSNPN and SVGIG (reference sequence). CDR3 in amino acids: CAWYTTGTGGVYTEAFF. The CDR3, as DNA: TGTGCCTGGTACACCACCGGGACAGGGGGCGTTTATACTGAAGCTTTCTTT.

Of note for this clonotype: One base separates it from a far larger clone, so it is likely a read error. CDR3 nucleotides: TGTGCCAGCCGACAGGCGATCGGGGAGCTGTTTTTT. Its translation is CASRQAIGELFF. The chain combines TRBV7-2 with TRBJ2-2, with TRBD1 as a possible D gene (6 bases). This CDR3 comprises 12 residues. The V end was cut by 8 bases, the J end by 7 bases, with 11 bases between. In germline, CDR1 is SGHTA, CDR2 FQGNSA.

This clonotype was counted many times. The rearrangement links TRBV10-3 to TRBJ2-5, with D possibly matching TRBD1 (5 bases). The ends were cut back, 4 bases at V and 2 bases at J, with 8 bases in the middle. This CDR3 region has 13 residues. CDR1 and CDR2 (germline): ENHRY, SYGVKD. CDR3 loop: CAISATGQETQYF. The CDR3 DNA follows: TGTGCCATCAGTGCTACAGGACAAGAGACCCAGTACTTC.

About this clonotype itself: Being one base from a much bigger clone, this may be a read error. The chain joins TRBV28 to TRBJ2-3; D is ambiguous. CDR1 is MDHEN and CDR2 is SYDVKM in the germline V gene. This CDR3 region has 11 residues. CDR3 sequence: CASRDEDTQCF. The CDR3 coding sequence is TGTGCCAGCAGGGATGAGGATACGCAGTGTTTT. The whole variable domain, filled in from reference TRBV28 and TRBJ2-3, reads DVKVTQSSRYLVKRTGEKVFLECVQDMDHENMFWYRQDPGLGLRLIYFSYDVKMKEKGDIPEGYSVSREKKERFSLILESASTNQTSMYLCASRDEDTQCFGPGTRLTVL.

A note on this clonotype: A far larger clone is only one base removed, so a read error is likely. A read error is likely, as this CDR3 ends without the conserved phenylalanine or tryptophan. The chain joins TRBV28 to TRBJ2-1; D remains unclear. V lost 7 bases, J lost 0 bases, and 4 bases lay in between. The CDR3 loop spans 12 amino acids. Germline V lookup: CDR1 MDHEN, CDR2 SYDVKM. As DNA, the CDR3 is TGTGCCAGCATTAGCTCCTACAATGAGCAGTTCTTG. Its protein is CASISSYNEQFL.

Details on this clonotype: The CDR3 ends on some other residue instead of the conserved phenylalanine or tryptophan, so this is likely a read error. The chain has TRBV2 and TRBJ2-5, with unresolved D. Trimming removed 4 bases at V and 2 bases at J, with 11 bases between. Germline assignment: CDR1 SNHLY and CDR2 FYNNEI. There are 14 residues in the CDR3. CDR3 coding DNA: TGTGCCAGCAGTGCGGTTGTCCATCAAGAGACCCAGTACCTC. Amino acids: CASSAVVHQETQYL.

Only a few counts were recorded for this clonotype. Possible read error: a much larger clone is one base away. The chain links TRBV11-3 to TRBJ2-7, with 8 bases fitting TRBD2. Germline V gene data show CDR1 as SGHNT and CDR2 as YENEEA. The CDR3 sequence is 15 residues long. The CDR3 region is CASSPTSGQTYERYF. The CDR3 DNA follows: TGTGCCAGCAGCCCAACTAGCGGCCAGACCTACGAGCGGTACTTC.